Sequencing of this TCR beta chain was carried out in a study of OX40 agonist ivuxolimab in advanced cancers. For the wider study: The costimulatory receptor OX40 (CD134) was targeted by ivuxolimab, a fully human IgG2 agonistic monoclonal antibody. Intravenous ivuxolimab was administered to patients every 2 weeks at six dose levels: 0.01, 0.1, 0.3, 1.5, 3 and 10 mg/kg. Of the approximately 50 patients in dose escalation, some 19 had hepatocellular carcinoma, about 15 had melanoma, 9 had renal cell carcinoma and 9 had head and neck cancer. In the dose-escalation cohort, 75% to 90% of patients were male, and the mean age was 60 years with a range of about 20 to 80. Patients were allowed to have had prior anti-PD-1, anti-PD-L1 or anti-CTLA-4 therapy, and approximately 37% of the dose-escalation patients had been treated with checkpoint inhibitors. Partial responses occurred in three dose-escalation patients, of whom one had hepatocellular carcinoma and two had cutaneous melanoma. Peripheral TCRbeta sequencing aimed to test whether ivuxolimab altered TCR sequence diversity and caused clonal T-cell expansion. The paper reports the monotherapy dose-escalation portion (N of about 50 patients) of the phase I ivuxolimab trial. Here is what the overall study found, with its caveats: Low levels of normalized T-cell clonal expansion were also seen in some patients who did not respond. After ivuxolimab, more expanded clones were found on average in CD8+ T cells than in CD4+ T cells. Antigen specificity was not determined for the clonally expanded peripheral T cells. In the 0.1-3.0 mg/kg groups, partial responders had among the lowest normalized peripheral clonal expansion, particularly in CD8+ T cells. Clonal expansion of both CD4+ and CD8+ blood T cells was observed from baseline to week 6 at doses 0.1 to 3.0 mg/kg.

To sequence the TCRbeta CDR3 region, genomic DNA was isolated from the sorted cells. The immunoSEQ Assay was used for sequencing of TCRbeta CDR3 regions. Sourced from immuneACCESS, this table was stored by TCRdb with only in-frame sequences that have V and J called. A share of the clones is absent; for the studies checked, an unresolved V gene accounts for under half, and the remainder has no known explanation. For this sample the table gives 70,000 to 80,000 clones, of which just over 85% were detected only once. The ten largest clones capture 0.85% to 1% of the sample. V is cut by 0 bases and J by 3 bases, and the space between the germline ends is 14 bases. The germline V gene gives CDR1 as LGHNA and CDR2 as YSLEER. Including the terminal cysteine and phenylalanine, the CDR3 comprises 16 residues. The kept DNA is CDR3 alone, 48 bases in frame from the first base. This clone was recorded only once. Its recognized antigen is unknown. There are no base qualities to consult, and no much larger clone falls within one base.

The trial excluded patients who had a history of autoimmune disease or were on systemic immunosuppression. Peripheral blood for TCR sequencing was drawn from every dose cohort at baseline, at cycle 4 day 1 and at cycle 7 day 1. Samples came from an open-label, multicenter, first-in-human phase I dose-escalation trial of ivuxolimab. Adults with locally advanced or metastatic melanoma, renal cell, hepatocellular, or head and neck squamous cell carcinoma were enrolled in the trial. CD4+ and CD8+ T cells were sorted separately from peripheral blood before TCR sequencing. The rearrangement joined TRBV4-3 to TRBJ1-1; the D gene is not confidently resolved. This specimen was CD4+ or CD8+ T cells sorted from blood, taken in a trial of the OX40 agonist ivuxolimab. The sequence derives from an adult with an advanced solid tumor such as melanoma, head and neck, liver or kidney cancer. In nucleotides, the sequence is TGCGCCAGCAGCCAAGATCTCAAAGCCAGATACACTGAAGCTTTCTTT. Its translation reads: CASSQDLKARYTEAFF.